Presented here are 26 T cell receptor beta chains from one specimen sequenced in a study of CD8 T cells in ankylosing spondylitis. The study, taken as a whole, reports: Within ankylosing spondylitis blood, a TCR beta motif made up of eight highly homologous variants appeared to be characteristic.

TCRdb re-called the 5' RACE reads through MiXCR, storing one row per CDR3 protein. The table lists about 750,000 distinct CDR3 sequences, under 20% of them singletons. Their recognized antigens are unknown. Sequencing input: blood, either unsorted or a sorted T cell fraction (not recorded which). All receptors come from a male donor with ankylosing spondylitis.

This clonotype came up a few times. The genes are TRBV9 and TRBJ1-2; 7 bases match TRBD1. Germline loops: CDR1 SGDLS, CDR2 YYNGEE. This CDR3 contains 14 residues. V lost 3 bases, J lost 4 bases, and 6 bases stayed unmatched. CDR3 protein: CASSGDSEIYGYTF. Written as DNA, the CDR3 is TGTGCCAGCAGCGGGGACAGCGAAATCTATGGCTACACCTTC.

CDR3 residues: CASSVTSGGAHDEQFF. DNA of the CDR3: TGTGCCAGCAGTGTGACTAGCGGGGGGGCGCACGATGAGCAGTTCTTC. The J gene is TRBJ2-1, the V gene TRBV6-1; TRBD2 agrees at 14 bases. Germline-derived CDR1 and CDR2 are MNHNS and SASEGT. The V and J ends lost 4 bases and 8 bases, in that order; junction bases with no gene match: 7. The CDR3 is 16 amino acids.

This clonotype was found many times. V usage is TRBV11-2 and J usage is TRBJ2-1; a possible D gene is TRBD1 (5 bases). Germline CDR1 is SGHAT and CDR2 is FQNNGV. Trimming took off 2 bases at V and 5 bases at J, with 16 bases between the two ends. This CDR3 comprises 16 residues. CDR3 DNA: TGTGCCAGCAGCTTATTTCAGGGTCTCCCCAACAATGAGCAGTTCTTC. This sequence encodes CASSLFQGLPNNEQFF.

The chain combines TRBV6-2 or TRBV6-3 with TRBJ2-1; TRBD2 matches 11 bases. The CDR3 runs to 16 residues. Germline CDR1 is MNHEY and CDR2 is SVGEGT. The ends lost 6 bases at V and 0 bases at J; junction bases unmatched: 4. The CDR3 spells CASRGLAGDSYNEQFF. The CDR3 region has the DNA TGTGCCAGCAGAGGACTAGCGGGTGACTCCTACAATGAGCAGTTCTTC.

There are a few counts of this clonotype. This chain connects TRBV24-1 to TRBJ2-3; the match to TRBD2 covers 10 bases. The germline CDR1 and CDR2 sequences are KGHDR and SFDVKD. CDR3 size: 18 residues. The ends lost 0 bases at V and 6 bases at J; junction bases unmatched: 11. CDR3 sequence (DNA): TGTGCCACCAGTGATTTGCGAAGTGTAGCGGGAGGAATGGATACGCAGTATTTT. Its protein product is CATSDLRSVAGGMDTQYF.

The genes are TRBV20-1 and TRBJ2-4; possibly TRBD2 for D (5 bases). The CDR3 contains 15 residues. In germline, CDR1 is DFQATT, CDR2 SNEGSKA (reference sequence). Trimming shortened V by 3 bases and J by 1 base, and 13 bases separated the two germline ends. The CDR3 region has the DNA TGCAGTGCTAGGAGGCCGAGGGTTGCCAAAAACATTCAGTACTTC. This encodes CSARRPRVAKNIQYF.

The V gene is TRBV5-1, the J gene TRBJ2-1, with D unclear. The CDR3 contains 16 residues. Per the germline V gene, CDR1 is SGHRS and CDR2 is YFSETQ. Trimming pared 3 bases from V and 6 bases from J, leaving 19 bases between. The CDR3 spells CASSSRSDRLGNEQFF. CDR3 coding DNA: TGCGCCAGCAGCTCCCGGTCGGACCGTCTTGGCAATGAGCAGTTCTTC.

This clonotype was detected only a few times. V usage is TRBV5-6 and J usage is TRBJ1-2; 12 bases line up with TRBD1. The CDR3 is made up of 14 amino acids. Germline V gives CDR1 SGHDT, CDR2 YYEEEE. Losses at the gene ends were 0 bases for V and 8 bases for J; bases not matched to a gene: 2. Here the CDR3 reads CASSLAGTGGGYTF. Here the CDR3 DNA reads TGTGCCAGCAGCTTGGCAGGGACAGGGGGCGGCTACACCTTC.

This clonotype was seen a handful of times. The J gene is TRBJ1-2, the V gene TRBV19; no clear D. The V and J ends lost 5 bases and 4 bases respectively, with 20 bases between them. Germline V gene lookup returns CDR1 LNHDA and CDR2 SQIVND (reference sequence). The CDR3 runs 16 residues. CDR3 loop: CASSLRGQLSVYGYTF. The CDR3 bases are TGTGCCAGTAGTCTGCGCGGGCAGCTCTCCGTCTATGGCTACACCTTC.

This chain joins TRBV10-2 and TRBJ1-1; 11 bases fit TRBD1. The CDR3 totals 16 residues. Trimming cost V 2 bases and J 5 bases; bases outside gene matches: 7. Germline V gene lookup returns CDR1 WSHSY and CDR2 SAAADI. CDR3 region: CASSEEGTGGGTEAFF. CDR3 in DNA: TGCGCCAGCAGTGAGGAAGGGACAGGGGGGGGGACTGAAGCTTTCTTT.

This chain connects TRBV5-1 to TRBJ2-1; no clear D gene. Germline V gives CDR1 SGHRS, CDR2 YFSETQ. Deletions cut 1 base from V and 5 bases from J, with 10 bases between. This CDR3 has 14 residues. CDR3 region: CASSLSAGNNEQFF. CDR3 DNA: TGCGCCAGCAGCTTGTCGGCCGGAAACAATGAGCAGTTCTTC.

This clonotype has just a few counts. CDR3 region: CASSLQRTDTQYF. CDR3 DNA: TGCGCCAGCAGTTTACAGCGCACAGATACGCAGTATTTT. The genes are TRBV5-1 and TRBJ2-3, with D hard to call. The CDR3 contains 13 residues. The germline gives CDR1 SGHRS, CDR2 YFSETQ. V lost 5 bases, J lost 1 base, and 8 bases lay in between.

As to this clonotype: Because the CDR3's place on the DNA is in doubt, the DNA is left out and the CDR3 is given as listed by TCRdb. The chain carries TRBV29-1 and TRBJ2-7; no check of the table's D call, TRBD1, against the DNA was made. Ends included, the CDR3 has 11 residues. Germline values: CDR1 SQVTM, CDR2 ANQGSEA. Here the CDR3 reads CSVGGGTLEYF.

The chain links TRBV5-1 to TRBJ2-7, with TRBD1 matching 8 bases. Germline trimming cut 0 bases from V and 3 bases from J; bases unmatched to any gene: 11. The CDR3 spans 17 residues. The germline V gene encodes CDR1 SGHRS and CDR2 YFSETQ. CDR3 in amino acids: CASSLDVARDRSYEQYF. CDR3 DNA: TGCGCCAGCAGCTTGGACGTTGCTAGGGACAGGAGCTACGAGCAGTACTTC. Drawing the rest from reference TRBV5-1 and TRBJ2-7, the complete variable domain is KAGVTQTPRYLIKTRGQQVTLSCSPISGHRSVSWYQQTPGQGLQFLFEYFSETQRNKGNFPGRFSGRQFSNSRSEMNVSTLELGDSALYLCASSLDVARDRSYEQYFGPGTRLTVT.

The chain couples TRBV12-3 or TRBV12-4 to TRBJ1-5; tentatively, D is TRBD1 (6 bases). V was shortened by 1 base and J by 6 bases, with 10 bases between the two germline ends. This CDR3 spans 14 amino acids. The CDR3 here is CASSLGTGFQPQHF. The CDR3 nucleotides read TGTGCCAGCAGTTTAGGAACAGGGTTTCAGCCCCAGCATTTT.

J is TRBJ2-7 and V is TRBV19; TRBD2 aligns across 7 bases. Germline CDR1 reads LNHDA; CDR2 reads SQIVND (reference sequence). The CDR3 has 12 residues. V was pared by 10 bases and J by 6 bases, with 9 bases of the junction left unmatched. The CDR3 is CATGWGLSEQYF. The CDR3 bases are TGTGCCACTGGATGGGGACTAAGCGAGCAGTACTTC.

This clonotype appeared a few times. The chain joins TRBV7-9 to TRBJ2-5; D gene uncertain. Germline lookup yields CDR1 SEHNR and CDR2 FQNEAQ (reference sequence). V was pared by 5 bases and J by 10 bases, with 11 bases between. This CDR3 is 11 amino acids long. CDR3 bases: TGTGCCAGCAGCCCCCTGACCGTCCAGTACTTC. Its translation: CASSPLTVQYF.

The chain is built from TRBV7-9 and TRBJ1-2, with D unclear. V shed 5 bases and J shed 8 bases, with 15 bases lying between them. CDR1 and CDR2 (germline): SEHNR, FQNEAQ (reference sequence). This CDR3 region has 13 residues. CDR3 nucleotides: TGTGCCAGCAGCCAAGTCCGGGAGGGAGGCTACACCTTC. Amino acids: CASSQVREGGYTF.

This clonotype was counted a few times. The genes are TRBV3-1 and TRBJ2-1; 16 bases agree with TRBD2. Trimming at V came to 5 bases and at J to 7 bases, leaving 5 bases not matched to a gene. The CDR3 totals 16 residues. Germline CDR1 LGHDT, CDR2 YNNKEL (reference sequence). This CDR3 reads CASSGTSGGAFNEQFF. The DNA for the CDR3 is TGTGCCAGCAGCGGGACTAGCGGGGGGGCCTTTAATGAGCAGTTCTTC.

J is TRBJ2-1 and V is TRBV29-1, with 9 bases matching TRBD2. V shed 4 bases, J shed 4 bases, and the junction held 11 bases outside the gene matches. The CDR3 runs to 16 residues. Germline V lookup: CDR1 SQVTM, CDR2 ANQGSEA. The CDR3 sequence: CSVAAGGPGAYNEQFF. The CDR3 coding sequence is TGCAGCGTTGCTGCGGGGGGGCCCGGTGCATACAATGAGCAGTTCTTC.

The chain has TRBV12-3 or TRBV12-4 and TRBJ2-1, with 10 bases lining up with TRBD2. The CDR3 covers 17 residues. Trimming cost V 5 bases and J 2 bases; bases outside gene matches: 9. This CDR3 reads CASSVAGTSATYNEQFF. DNA of the CDR3: TGTGCCAGCAGTGTGGCCGGGACTAGCGCGACCTACAATGAGCAGTTCTTC.

This clonotype was detected ten times or more. The rearrangement joins TRBV20-1 to TRBJ1-6, with TRBD1 identical over 9 bases. Per germline, CDR1 DFQATT and CDR2 SNEGSKA (reference sequence). The CDR3 loop spans 16 amino acids. V trimming: 2 bases; J trimming: 2 bases; junction bases outside the gene matches: 4. CDR3 region: CSARSQGAAYNSPLHF. The DNA for the CDR3 is TGCAGTGCTAGATCACAGGGGGCTGCCTATAATTCACCCCTCCACTTT.

The gene calls are TRBV29-1 and TRBJ2-1, with D unclear. With 3 bases removed from V and 10 bases from J, the gap between germline ends came to 10 bases. Germline V gives CDR1 SQVTM, CDR2 ANQGSEA. The CDR3 has 11 amino acids. This CDR3 is CSVDWVGEQFF. The CDR3 bases are TGCAGCGTTGATTGGGTCGGGGAGCAGTTCTTC.

J is TRBJ1-5 and V is TRBV12-3 or TRBV12-4; possible D gene TRBD1, 5 bases. CDR3 length: 18 residues. Trimming removed 11 bases from V and 5 bases from J, with 31 bases in between. CDR3 residues: CARSLGIRWDGQDQPQHF. The CDR3 nucleotides read TGTGCCCGCTCCCTGGGCATAAGATGGGACGGTCAAGATCAGCCCCAGCATTTT.

This clonotype was found a few times. The CDR3 DNA follows: TGTGCCAGCAGTTTTCACAGTCTTTCAACCGAGCAGTACTTC. As protein: CASSFHSLSTEQYF. The rearrangement joins TRBV12-3 or TRBV12-4 to TRBJ2-7; D remains ambiguous. With 3 bases removed from V and 6 bases from J, the gap between germline ends came to 15 bases. This CDR3 comprises 14 residues.

The chain employs TRBV27 and TRBJ2-6, with D unclear. CDR3 size: 15 residues. Looked up from germline, CDR1 is MNHEY and CDR2 is SMNVEV (reference sequence). V was shortened by 2 bases and J by 2 bases, with 7 bases between the two germline ends. The CDR3 DNA follows: TGTGCCAGCAGTTTAGTCCCCCCTGGGGCCAACGTCCTGACTTTC. It encodes CASSLVPPGANVLTF.